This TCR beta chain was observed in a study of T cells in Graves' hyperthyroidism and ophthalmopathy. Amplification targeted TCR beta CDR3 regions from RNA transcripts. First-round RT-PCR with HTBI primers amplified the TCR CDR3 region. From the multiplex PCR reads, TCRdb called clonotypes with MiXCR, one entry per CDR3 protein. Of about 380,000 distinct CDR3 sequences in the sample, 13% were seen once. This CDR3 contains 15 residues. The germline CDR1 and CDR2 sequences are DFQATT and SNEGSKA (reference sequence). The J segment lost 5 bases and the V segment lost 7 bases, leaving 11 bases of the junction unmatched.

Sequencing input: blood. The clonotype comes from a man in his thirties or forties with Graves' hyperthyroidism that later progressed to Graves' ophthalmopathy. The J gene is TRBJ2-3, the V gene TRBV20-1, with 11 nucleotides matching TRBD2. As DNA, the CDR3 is TGCAGTGGTACACTAGCGGGGGTCCCTGGAGATACGCAGTATTTT. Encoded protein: CSGTLAGVPGDTQYF.